Included here is one T cell receptor beta chain sequence, with context. Its antigen is not identified. This sample stems from a study of cytomegalovirus exposure and HLA in healthy donors. Overall study results and limits: TCR sequences were mostly rare, though some public TCRs occurred in many donors.

From germline, CDR1 is SGHRS and CDR2 YFSETQ. This CDR3 is 15 amino acids long. J lost 0 bases, V lost 6 bases, and 6 bases had no gene match. The PCR employed 60 Vbeta primers together with 13 Jbeta primers. Assay: immunoSEQ multiplex PCR; the TCRdb copy retains only in-frame clones and omits some. Found here are about 120,000 clones, about a sixth of them singletons; the top ten hold less than 3.5%. The clonotype originates from a female donor in good health and CMV-seropositive. The chain uses TRBV5-1 and TRBJ1-3; TRBD1 aligns across 7 bases. Sequences were obtained from PBMCs. The DNA for the CDR3 is TGCGCCAGCAAGTGGGGGGACAGCTCTGGAAACACCATATATTTT. Encoded protein: CASKWGDSSGNTIYF.